These 22 T cell receptor beta chains originate from one sample sequenced in a study of blood T cells in healthy people across ages. Primers used in a second PCR of roughly 7 to 11 cycles were a sample-barcoded 5' primer and a J-beta primer mix. MiXCR was run by TCRdb on the 5' RACE reads, yielding one entry per CDR3 protein. In the table there are roughly 720,000 distinct CDR3 sequences, roughly 50% of which are singletons. Input material: blood. These receptor sequences come from a man aged 80 or over in good health.

About this clonotype: This likely comes from a read error, as the CDR3 has no conserved phenylalanine or tryptophan at its end. CDR3 sequence (DNA): TGTGCCAGCAGTCCAGGGACTAGCGGGAGGATATTCCCAAGGTACAATGAGCAGTTCCTC. This gives the protein CASSPGTSGRIFPRYNEQFL. This chain uses TRBV6-4 with TRBJ2-1; 15 bases line up with TRBD2. V gave up 5 bases and J gave up 4 bases; unmatched junction bases: 15. The germline V gene has CDR1 MRHNA and CDR2 SNTAGT. The CDR3 runs to 20 residues.

V and J are TRBV7-3 and TRBJ2-3; no clear D gene. The CDR3 length is 17 residues. From germline, CDR1 is SGHTA and CDR2 FQGTGA. Trimming shortened V by 4 bases and J by 4 bases, and 21 bases separated the two germline ends. This chain's CDR3 is CASSSHRAKWPPDTQYF. CDR3 DNA: TGTGCCAGCAGCTCCCACCGGGCCAAGTGGCCACCAGATACGCAGTATTTT.

This chain joins TRBV2 and TRBJ1-4; 9 bases agree with TRBD1. With V trimmed by 6 bases and J by 7 bases, 6 bases remained unmatched. The germline gives CDR1 SNHLY, CDR2 FYNNEI. This CDR3 has 14 residues. CDR3 in amino acids: CASSTGGEGEKLFF. The CDR3 DNA is TGTGCCAGCAGCACAGGGGGCGAGGGTGAAAAACTGTTTTTT. Full variable domain (outside the CDR3, taken from reference TRBV2 and TRBJ1-4): EPEVTQTPSHQVTQMGQEVILRCVPISNHLYFYWYRQILGQKVEFLVSFYNNEISEKSEIFDDQFSVERPDGSNFTLKIRSTKLEDSAMYFCASSTGGEGEKLFFGSGTQLSVL.

The V and J genes are TRBV7-3 and TRBJ2-1, with D uncertain. Deletions cut 10 bases from V and 1 base from J, with 8 bases between. CDR1 is SGHTA, CDR2 FQGTGA, per germline. The CDR3 is 12 amino acids. The CDR3 DNA follows: TGTGCCACTGGGTTTTCCTACAATGAGCAGTTCTTC. Its protein is CATGFSYNEQFF.

In the case of this clonotype: The junction does not match germline at one end; this may be a read error. The genes are TRBV12-3 or TRBV12-4 and TRBJ2-7; unclear D gene. The CDR3 is made up of 12 amino acids. CDR3 in DNA: TGTGCCGGCAGTTTTGGGACCTACGAGCAGTACTTC. Translated: CAGSFGTYEQYF.

The chain joins TRBV4-2 to TRBJ2-1; 13 positions match TRBD2. With V trimmed by 1 base and J by 9 bases, 9 bases remained unmatched. Germline assignment: CDR1 LGHNA and CDR2 YNFKEQ. The CDR3 contains 17 residues. CDR3 in amino acids: CASSQGVGTSGNGEQFF. CDR3 nucleotide sequence: TGTGCCAGCAGCCAAGGGGTCGGGACTAGCGGGAACGGTGAGCAGTTCTTC.

On this clonotype itself: The limits of the CDR3 on the DNA are not certain, so only TCRdb's listed CDR3 is given. The gene calls are TRBV25-1 and TRBJ2-5; no check of the table's D call, TRBD2, against the DNA was made. The germline gives CDR1 MGHDK, CDR2 SYGVNS. 15 amino acids form the CDR3, both terminal residues included. The CDR3 spells CASSSSRANQETQYF.

The table lists this clonotype with a few counts. This chain uses TRBV10-3 with TRBJ2-1, with D possibly being TRBD2 (6 bases). With 9 bases removed from V and 3 bases from J, the gap between germline ends came to 18 bases. The CDR3 totals 15 residues. Germline V gene lookup returns CDR1 ENHRY and CDR2 SYGVKD. The CDR3 DNA sequence: TGTGCCATAAACCCGGGCGGGGCGGGCTACAATGAGCAGTTCTTC. Amino acids: CAINPGGAGYNEQFF.

This chain links TRBV21-1 with TRBJ2-1; no check of the table's D call, TRBD2, against the DNA was made. TRBV21-1 is reported as a pseudogene. This CDR3 comprises 22 residues. CDR3 protein: CASSKRALQGLAGGRHYNEQFF. In DNA form, the CDR3 reads TGTGCCAGCAGCAAAAGGGCCCTCCAGGGACTAGCGGGAGGGCGTCACTACAATGAGCAGTTCTTC.

The chain employs TRBV12-3 or TRBV12-4 and TRBJ2-3; TRBD2 is a possible D gene (6 bases). Trimming cost V 5 bases and J 14 bases, with 17 bases left between them. The length of the CDR3 is 12 residues. CDR3 sequence: CASSISGRYAYF. The CDR3 DNA is TGTGCCAGCAGTATTAGCGGACGATACGCGTATTTT.

The chain has TRBV7-2 and TRBJ2-5; the match to TRBD2 covers 14 bases. With 4 bases clipped from V and 4 bases from J, the junction kept 8 bases outside the gene matches. CDR3 length: 17 residues. Germline V CDR1 and CDR2: SGHTA, FQGNSA. CDR3 sequence: CASSSLTSGGAGETQYF. The CDR3 nucleotides read TGTGCCAGCAGCTCTTTGACTAGCGGGGGGGCCGGAGAGACCCAGTACTTC.

The chain uses TRBV2 and TRBJ2-7, with D tentatively TRBD2 (5 bases). CDR3 size: 12 residues. CDR1 is SNHLY, CDR2 FYNNEI, per germline. V lost 6 bases and J lost 3, with 9 bases in between. The CDR3 protein is CASRVTSYEQYF. The CDR3, as DNA: TGTGCCAGCAGAGTTACTAGCTACGAGCAGTACTTC.

This clonotype was counted between two and nine times. This chain connects TRBV28 to TRBJ2-7; D not resolved. V shed 3 bases and J shed 6 bases, with 9 bases lying between them. There are 12 residues in the CDR3. In germline, CDR1 is MDHEN, CDR2 SYDVKM. Here the CDR3 DNA reads TGTGCCAGCAGTTTTTCCGGACGCGAGCAGTACTTC. It yields the protein CASSFSGREQYF.

This clonotype turned up a few times. The V call is TRBV29-1, the J call TRBJ2-4; 7 nucleotides agree with TRBD2. The J call may not be correct, given that the DNA end is closer to TRBJ2-7. This CDR3 is built from 13 residues. The germline V gene encodes CDR1 SQVTM and CDR2 ANQGSEA. CDR3 sequence reads: CSVAFSGAHEQYF. The CDR3 DNA reads as TGCAGCGTAGCCTTCAGCGGGGCCCACGAGCAGTACTTC.

V is TRBV5-1 and J is TRBJ1-1; no definite D call. Germline V gene data show CDR1 as SGHRS and CDR2 as YFSETQ. Between the trimmed V and J ends, which lost 4 bases and 3 bases, there was a span of 10 bases. The CDR3 consists of 13 residues. CDR3 sequence: CASSTEFYTEAFF. CDR3 sequence (DNA): TGCGCCAGCAGCACGGAATTTTACACTGAAGCTTTCTTT.

This clonotype was seen a handful of times. The V gene is TRBV15, the J gene TRBJ2-3, with D possibly being TRBD2 (5 bases). This CDR3 spans 17 amino acids. Germline values: CDR1 LNHNV, CDR2 YYDKDF (reference sequence). Trimming removed 1 base from V and 14 bases from J, with 28 bases in between. The CDR3 region is CATSRGLAASRHRYAYF. CDR3 bases: TGTGCCACCAGCAGAGGCCTAGCAGCCAGTCGGCACAGATACGCGTATTTT.

The chain is built from TRBV12-3 or TRBV12-4 and TRBJ1-1; D is unresolved. This CDR3 spans 16 amino acids. The germline V and J ends were trimmed by 4 bases and 1 base, with 16 bases remaining between them. The CDR3, as DNA: TGTGCCAGCAGTTCATGGCGTAGTGATGGGAACACTGAAGCTTTCTTT. Translated: CASSSWRSDGNTEAFF.

This clonotype showed up just once. In DNA form, the CDR3 reads TGTGCCAGCAGCTTAACTCCGGGCACTGAAGCTTTCTTT. It encodes CASSLTPGTEAFF. This chain connects TRBV7-3 to TRBJ1-1; D not certain. V gave up 0 bases and J gave up 4 bases, with 6 bases separating them. Per germline, CDR1 SGHTA and CDR2 FQGTGA. The CDR3 totals 13 residues.

In this sample, this clonotype turned up a few times. This rearrangement joins TRBV6-1 to TRBJ1-1; D is possibly TRBD1 (5 bases). This CDR3 region has 14 residues. V lost 2 bases to trimming and J lost 3 bases, with 10 bases between them. In germline, CDR1 is MNHNS, CDR2 SASEGT. CDR3 residues: CASSEMGGYTEAFF. In nucleotides, the CDR3 is TGTGCCAGCAGTGAAATGGGGGGTTACACTGAAGCTTTCTTT.

This clonotype was picked up a small number of times. V is TRBV19 and J is TRBJ2-1; maybe TRBD1 (6 bases). Germline V gives CDR1 LNHDA, CDR2 SQIVND (reference sequence). V dropped 4 bases and J dropped 6 bases, with 16 bases sitting between them. The CDR3 length is 15 residues. The CDR3 DNA reads TGTGCCAGTAGTAGACAGGAAAGGTGGCGCAATGAGCAGTTCTTC. Amino acids: CASSRQERWRNEQFF.

This clonotype was detected a few times. The gene calls are TRBV27 and TRBJ2-3; tentatively, D is TRBD2 (5 bases). The germline V gene has CDR1 MNHEY and CDR2 SMNVEV (reference sequence). The CDR3 length is 16 residues. The V end lost 6 bases, the J end lost 0 bases, and 16 bases lay between the germline ends. The CDR3 loop reads CASRLPGGSSTDTQYF. The CDR3 DNA reads as TGTGCCAGCAGACTACCCGGCGGGTCTAGCACAGATACGCAGTATTTT.

This clonotype was counted only a few times. The rearrangement uses TRBV7-8 and TRBJ2-7; perhaps TRBD2 as D (6 bases). The length of the CDR3 is 14 residues. Trimming removed 5 bases at V and 3 bases at J, with 14 bases between. Per germline, CDR1 SGHVS and CDR2 FQNEAQ. In DNA, the CDR3 is TGTGCCAGCAGCCTATCGGGACTTTTCTACGAGCAGTACTTC. Translated, it gives CASSLSGLFYEQYF.